These 18 T cell receptor beta chains were all obtained from the same sample, sequenced in a study of cytomegalovirus exposure and HLA in healthy donors. PCR was performed using 60 Vbeta and 13 Jbeta primers. TCRdb's copy holds only in-frame clones and misses some; the assay was immunoSEQ multiplex PCR. The sample shows 100,000 to 150,000 clones, roughly 74% of them seen only once. The sample consisted of PBMCs. The receptors were sampled from a man aged 40-49 years in good health and CMV-seronegative.

V gene TRBV27 combines with J gene TRBJ2-7, with TRBD1 matching 10 bases. Germline loops: CDR1 MNHEY, CDR2 SMNVEV (reference sequence). The CDR3 spans 15 residues. V was pared by 3 bases and J by 4 bases, with 6 bases of the junction left unmatched. The CDR3 region is CASSFLRDRGYEQYF. The CDR3 nucleotides are TGTGCCAGCAGTTTCCTCCGGGACAGGGGTTACGAGCAGTACTTC.

In this sample, this clone turned up a few times. Here the CDR3 reads CAIRDRVFVDTQYF. CDR3 nucleotides: TGTGCCATCAGGGACAGGGTGTTTGTAGATACGCAGTATTTT. This chain connects TRBV10-3 to TRBJ2-3; TRBD1 matches at 8 bases. Germline V CDR1 and CDR2: ENHRY, SYGVKD. The CDR3 runs to 14 residues. Trimming at V came to 6 bases and at J to 5 bases, leaving 7 bases not matched to a gene.

The sample holds one count of this clone. The chain recombines TRBV5-6 with TRBJ1-2; possible D gene TRBD1, 6 bases. V lost 0 bases, J lost 4 bases, and 25 bases lay in between. The CDR3 is 19 amino acids. Germline V gives CDR1 SGHDT, CDR2 YYEEEE. CDR3 in amino acids: CASSLGGTRGTLRSYGYTF. The CDR3, as DNA: TGTGCCAGCAGCTTGGGTGGAACCCGTGGGACACTTCGGAGCTATGGCTACACCTTC.

The rearrangement links TRBV27 to TRBJ1-5; TRBD1 aligns across 7 bases. V trimming: 0 bases; J trimming: 0 bases; junction bases outside the gene matches: 2. The CDR3 spans 16 residues. CDR1 and CDR2 (germline): MNHEY, SMNVEV (reference sequence). The CDR3 bases are TGTGCCAGCAGTTTATCGGGACAGTATAGCAATCAGCCCCAGCATTTT. As protein: CASSLSGQYSNQPQHF.

The chain has TRBV9 and TRBJ2-3; perhaps TRBD1 as D (5 bases). The CDR3 has 14 residues. V was trimmed by 0 bases and J by 9 bases, leaving 14 bases between them. Germline CDR1 SGDLS, CDR2 YYNGEE. CDR3 region: CASSVDVLGRTQYF. CDR3 coding DNA: TGTGCCAGCAGCGTAGACGTTTTGGGGCGCACGCAGTATTTT.

About this clone: Other nucleotide sequences in the sample specify the same CDR3. The CDR3, as DNA: TGTGCCAGCAGCTTAGACAGGGGGCTGGCCTACGAGCAGTACTTC. Amino acids: CASSLDRGLAYEQYF. The chain combines TRBV7-2 with TRBJ2-7, with 9 bases matching TRBD1. V lost 1 base to trimming and J lost 2 bases; unmatched junction nucleotides: 3. From germline, CDR1 is SGHTA and CDR2 FQGNSA. The CDR3 spans 15 residues. The full variable domain, rest sourced from reference TRBV7-2 and TRBJ2-7, is GAGVSQSPSNKVTEKGKDVELRCDPISGHTALYWYRQSLGQGLEFLIYFQGNSAPDKSGLPSDRFSAERTGGSVSTLTIQRTQQEDSAVYLCASSLDRGLAYEQYFGPGTRLTVT.

As to this clone: One junction end disagrees with the germline gene, perhaps due to a read error. The V gene is TRBV7-9, the J gene TRBJ2-6, with D possibly being TRBD1 (5 bases). CDR3 length equals 15 residues. Germline V gives CDR1 SEHNR, CDR2 FQNEAQ (reference sequence). CDR3 bases: TGTGCCAGCATCCCAGGGTTGCCTGGGGCCAACGGCCTGACTTTC. Its protein is CASIPGLPGANGLTF.

The rearrangement links TRBV23-1 to TRBJ2-1; D gene ambiguous. TRBV23-1 is designated an ORF whose function remains uncertain. The CDR3 extends over 13 amino acids. V was clipped by 5 bases and J by 10 bases, with 15 bases between them. CDR3 in DNA: TGCGCCAGCAGTTCAAAGAGAGACGGGGAGCAGTTCTTC. Translation gives CASSSKRDGEQFF.

J is TRBJ1-2 and V is TRBV7-2; 9 nucleotides match TRBD1. Germline trimming cut 7 bases from V and 8 bases from J; bases unmatched to any gene: 14. CDR3 length equals 15 residues. CDR1 and CDR2 from the germline V gene are SGHTA and FQGNSA. CDR3 bases: TGTGCCAGCAACCCGGGCGGGACAGGGTTCGGAGGCTACACCTTC. Amino acid sequence: CASNPGGTGFGGYTF.

The chain couples TRBV12-5 to TRBJ2-5; D is possibly TRBD2 (6 bases). CDR1 is LGHNT and CDR2 is FRNRAP in the germline V gene. With 7 bases removed from V and 5 bases from J, the gap between germline ends came to 20 bases. This CDR3 contains 15 residues. CDR3 region: CASATLVGGGETQYF. CDR3 sequence (DNA): TGTGCTAGTGCTACACTAGTCGGGGGAGGCGAGACCCAGTACTTC.

This clone was seen more than once but under ten times. The chain uses TRBV7-9 and TRBJ2-3; D gene ambiguous. With 2 bases removed from V and 5 bases from J, the gap between germline ends came to 5 bases. CDR1 and CDR2 (germline): SEHNR, FQNEAQ (reference sequence). This CDR3 comprises 12 residues. Here the CDR3 reads CASSLREDTQYF. CDR3 nucleotide sequence: TGTGCCAGCAGCTTAAGAGAAGATACGCAGTATTTT.

The gene calls are TRBV27 and TRBJ2-5; D possibly corresponds to TRBD2 (5 bases). The CDR3 spans 14 residues. The germline V gene encodes CDR1 MNHEY and CDR2 SMNVEV (reference sequence). Trimming stripped 0 bases from V and 7 bases from J, with 12 bases between. CDR3 residues: CASSLSAGPGTQYF. CDR3 sequence (DNA): TGTGCCAGCAGTTTATCGGCGGGTCCCGGGACCCAGTACTTC.

This chain links TRBV5-4 with TRBJ2-7; TRBD1 might be the D (5 bases). The V gene's germline CDR1 is SGHNT and CDR2 YYREEE (reference sequence). This CDR3 is 15 amino acids long. Trimming left V 0 bases short and J 2 bases short, with 12 bases between. The CDR3 sequence is CASSLVGQGTYEQYF. The CDR3 region has the DNA TGTGCCAGCAGCTTGGTGGGGCAGGGAACCTACGAGCAGTACTTC.

V usage is TRBV27 and J usage is TRBJ2-1; possibly TRBD1 for D (5 bases). Germline V gene lookup returns CDR1 MNHEY and CDR2 SMNVEV (reference sequence). The CDR3 consists of 14 residues. V was trimmed by 7 bases and J by 5 bases, leaving 15 bases between them. The CDR3 reads CASTSFGRDNEQFF. Written as DNA, the CDR3 is TGTGCCAGCACCTCATTCGGCAGGGACAATGAGCAGTTCTTC.

This clone came up a few times. The genes are TRBV19 and TRBJ1-1, with D possibly TRBD1 on 6 matching bases. Between the trimmed V and J ends, which lost 7 bases and 0 bases, there was a span of 27 bases. CDR3 length equals 19 residues. Germline CDR1 LNHDA, CDR2 SQIVND (reference sequence). The CDR3 sequence: CASNKMKGGQALMNTEAFF. Here the CDR3 DNA reads TGTGCCAGTAACAAAATGAAGGGGGGGCAGGCCCTCATGAACACTGAAGCTTTCTTT.

The J gene is TRBJ2-3, the V gene TRBV30; D possibly corresponds to TRBD2 (6 bases). The germline CDR1 and CDR2 sequences are GTSNPN and SVGIG (reference sequence). This CDR3 has 14 residues. V was trimmed by 6 bases and J by 6 bases, leaving 19 bases between them. The CDR3 loop reads CACPLRGAGDTQYF. CDR3 DNA: TGTGCCTGTCCCCTCCGGGGCGCGGGGGATACGCAGTATTTT.

The chain carries TRBV7-2 and TRBJ2-1, with 10 bases fitting TRBD1. Germline V gives CDR1 SGHTA, CDR2 FQGNSA. The J segment lost 8 bases and the V segment lost 5 bases, leaving 6 bases of the junction unmatched. The CDR3 is made up of 14 amino acids. CDR3 in DNA: TGTGCCAGCAGCCCAGGGGACAGGGGATATGAGCAGTTCTTC. Its protein product is CASSPGDRGYEQFF.

CDR3 bases: TGTGCCAGCAGTGCTTGGGGGGGCCAAGAGACCCAGTACTTC. Amino acid sequence: CASSAWGGQETQYF. The chain joins TRBV2 to TRBJ2-5, with 7 positions matching TRBD2. J was trimmed by 1 base and V by 4 bases; bases with no gene match: 3. The CDR3 covers 14 residues. CDR1 SNHLY and CDR2 FYNNEI come from the germline V gene.